Below, 6 T cell receptor beta chains from the same sample are listed, as sequenced in a study of cytomegalovirus exposure and HLA in healthy donors (dated by TCRdb to 2016 to 2017). Libraries were constructed by the immunoSEQ multiplex PCR assay. A mixture of 60 forward primers for TCR Vbeta segments and 13 reverse primers for TCR Jbeta segments was used in the multiplex PCR. What TCRdb holds here is the immuneACCESS table cut down to in-frame rearrangements. Part of the clones is not present; checked against another copy, under half of the missing clones reflect an unresolved V gene, and the others are unexplained. The table for this sample lists under 150,000 clones; nearly 85% of them were counted only once. 3.4% of the sample is held by the ten biggest clonotypes. The source material was PBMCs. The receptors derive from a male donor in good health and CMV-seronegative.

The chain joins TRBV18 to TRBJ2-3, with D possibly matching TRBD2 (5 bases). The CDR3 has 15 residues. V gave up 4 bases and J gave up 2 bases, with 13 bases separating them. Germline V gene lookup returns CDR1 KGHSH and CDR2 LQKENI. The CDR3 loop reads CASSRLSGNTDTQYF. CDR3 nucleotide sequence: TGTGCCAGCTCACGGCTAAGCGGAAACACAGATACGCAGTATTTT.

This clone was picked up one time. V is TRBV15 and J is TRBJ1-2, with D unclear. Germline V gene lookup returns CDR1 LNHNV and CDR2 YYDKDF (reference sequence). This CDR3 region has 17 residues. The ends were cut back, 0 bases at V and 4 bases at J, with 18 bases in the middle. CDR3 sequence (DNA): TGTGCCACCAGCAGAGATCGTGGGCCAGAAAACATCTATGGCTACACCTTC. This translates into CATSRDRGPENIYGYTF.

This chain links TRBV6-5 with TRBJ2-1, with D possibly TRBD1 on 5 matching bases. Germline V gives CDR1 MNHEY, CDR2 SVGAGI. Trimming removed 0 bases from V and 1 base from J, with 10 bases in between. This CDR3 has 16 amino acids. The CDR3 DNA reads TGTGCCAGCAGTTACTCCCCCCCAGGGTCCTACAATGAGCAGTTCTTC. Translating it yields CASSYSPPGSYNEQFF.

The chain employs TRBV7-2 and TRBJ1-3; possibly TRBD1 for D (6 bases). Germline V lookup: CDR1 SGHTA, CDR2 FQGNSA. V gave up 6 bases and J gave up 4 bases, with 16 bases separating them. There are 15 residues in the CDR3. The CDR3 spells CASRRTGCRGNTIYF. CDR3 coding DNA: TGTGCCAGCAGGCGTACAGGGTGCCGAGGAAACACCATATATTTT.

This clone was recorded once. The rearrangement uses TRBV18 and TRBJ1-1; 9 nucleotides match TRBD1. This CDR3 is built from 16 residues. Germline trimming cut 3 bases from V and 3 bases from J; bases unmatched to any gene: 8. Per the germline V gene, CDR1 is KGHSH and CDR2 is LQKENI. CDR3 region: CASSPLTGGWDTEAFF. CDR3 DNA: TGTGCCAGCTCACCCCTTACAGGGGGCTGGGACACTGAAGCTTTCTTT.

The chain carries TRBV11-1 and TRBJ2-7, with D possibly TRBD2 on 6 matching bases. Deletions cut 5 bases from V and 2 bases from J, with 13 bases between. CDR1 SGHAT and CDR2 FQDESV come from the germline V gene (reference sequence). The CDR3 extends over 14 amino acids. The CDR3 nucleotides read TGTGCCAGCAGCCCGCGGGACGGACCCTACGAGCAGTACTTC. Translating gives CASSPRDGPYEQYF.